The clone carrying this T cell receptor beta chain was seen many times. The antigen is not known. The read halts 3 residues ahead of the CDR3 end, with the missing end drawn from the germline J gene. The sample is drawn from a study of T cell clonality in common variable immunodeficiency. Equal genomic DNA amounts from CVID and control samples were sequenced. Data came from immunoSEQ multiplex PCR; TCRdb stores just in-frame clones and leaves some out. There are 25,000 to 35,000 clones in the sample, none observed a single time. Study results and caveats: T cell subpopulation sequencing would be needed to explain CVID clonality.

The CDR3 consists of 13 residues. The germline V gene has CDR1 DFQATT and CDR2 SNEGSKA (reference sequence). The receptor was derived from a person between 18 and 75 years old in good health. The chain recombines TRBV20-1 with TRBJ2-2; the match to TRBD1 covers 7 bases. Sequencing was performed on peripheral blood mononuclear cells. The CDR3 protein is CSARTTGNEKLFF. The part of the CDR3 DNA that was read is TGCAGTGCTAGAACGACAGGGAATGAAAAG.